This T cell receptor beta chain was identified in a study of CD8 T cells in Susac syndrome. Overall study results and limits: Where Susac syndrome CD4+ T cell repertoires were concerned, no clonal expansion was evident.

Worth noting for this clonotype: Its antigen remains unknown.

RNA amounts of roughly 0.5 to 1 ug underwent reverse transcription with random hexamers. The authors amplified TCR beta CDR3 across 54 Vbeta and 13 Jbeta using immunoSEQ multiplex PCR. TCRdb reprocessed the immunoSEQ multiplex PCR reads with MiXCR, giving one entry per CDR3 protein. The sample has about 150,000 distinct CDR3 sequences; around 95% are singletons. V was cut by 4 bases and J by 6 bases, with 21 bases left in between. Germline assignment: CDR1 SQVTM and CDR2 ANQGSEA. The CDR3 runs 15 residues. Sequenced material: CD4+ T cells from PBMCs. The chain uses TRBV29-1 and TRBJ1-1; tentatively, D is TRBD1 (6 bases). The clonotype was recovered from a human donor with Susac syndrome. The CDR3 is CSVADRKIGGSEAFF. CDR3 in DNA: TGCAGCGTTGCCGACAGGAAAATAGGGGGATCTGAAGCTTTCTTT.